This passage covers 10 T cell receptor beta chains from one sample sequenced in a study of shared clonotypes between healthy human individuals. The method was immunoSEQ multiplex PCR; TCRdb's version includes in-frame clones alone and lacks a portion of them. Of roughly 1,600,000 clones listed, approximately 98.5% were seen once; the top ten hold approximately 0.38%. The sequencing input was naive CD4+ T cells sorted from blood. Subset meaning: CD45RA+ positively selected. The receptors shown here come from a man aged 25 to 40 in good health.

This clone appeared once. V is TRBV27 and J is TRBJ2-1, with 9 bases that match TRBD2. V dropped 7 bases and J dropped 8; count of bases not matched to a gene: 15. Germline loops: CDR1 MNHEY, CDR2 SMNVEV (reference sequence). The CDR3 length is 16 residues. The CDR3 nucleotides read TGTGCCAGCATCAACATTGGTAGCGGGAGTATTCATGAGCAGTTCTTC. Translated: CASINIGSGSIHEQFF.

This clone came up once. The gene calls are TRBV29-1 and TRBJ2-5; D possibly uses TRBD1 or TRBD2 (5 bases each). The CDR3 contains 14 residues. CDR1 is SQVTM, CDR2 ANQGSEA, per germline. Trimming pared 1 base from V and 5 bases from J, leaving 14 bases between. The CDR3 DNA reads as TGCAGCGTTGAAGGTCCGGGGCGTGGGGAGACCCAGTACTTC. Translated: CSVEGPGRGETQYF.

The chain has TRBV4-1 and TRBJ2-7, with D unresolved. Germline-derived CDR1 and CDR2 are MGHRA and YSYEKL. Trimming pared 1 base from V and 1 base from J, leaving 20 bases between. The CDR3 length is 18 residues. Written as DNA, the CDR3 is TGCGCCAGCAGCCAAGGTCGTTTTGAGGCTTCCCATTCCTACGAGCAGTACTTC. Its translation is CASSQGRFEASHSYEQYF.

The chain combines TRBV5-4 with TRBJ2-7; 11 positions match TRBD2. V gave up 4 bases and J gave up 4 bases; unmatched junction bases: 7. From germline, CDR1 is SGHNT and CDR2 YYREEE (reference sequence). The CDR3 sequence is 15 residues long. The CDR3 spells CASSRETSGKYEQYF. Written as DNA, the CDR3 is TGTGCCAGCAGCCGAGAGACTAGCGGGAAATACGAGCAGTACTTC.

The rearrangement links TRBV2 to TRBJ2-5; 13 nucleotides match TRBD2. Per germline, CDR1 SNHLY and CDR2 FYNNEI. CDR3 length: 17 amino acids. Unmatched junction bases numbered 7, after V lost 6 bases and J lost 0 bases. CDR3 DNA sequence: TGTGCCAGCAGCGGCCCCGGGACTAGCGGGAACCAAGAGACCCAGTACTTC. It specifies CASSGPGTSGNQETQYF.

The chain combines TRBV5-6 with TRBJ1-4; D unclear. Germline values: CDR1 SGHDT, CDR2 YYEEEE. The CDR3 consists of 14 residues. Trimming removed 1 base at V and 4 bases at J, with 8 bases between. In nucleotides, the CDR3 is TGTGCCAGCAGCTTGTACGGGTATAATGAAAAACTGTTTTTT. It specifies CASSLYGYNEKLFF.

This chain joins TRBV28 and TRBJ2-3, with 9 nucleotides matching TRBD2. The CDR3 contains 15 residues. Germline loops: CDR1 MDHEN, CDR2 SYDVKM. Unmatched junction bases numbered 5, after V lost 5 bases and J lost 2 bases. CDR3 DNA: TGTGCCAGCAGTCGACTAGCGGATCTCACAGATACGCAGTATTTT. This translates into CASSRLADLTDTQYF.

The V call is TRBV2, the J call TRBJ2-7; 11 positions match TRBD1. The CDR3 length is 14 residues. The germline CDR1 and CDR2 sequences are SNHLY and FYNNEI. V lost 7 bases and J lost 4; bases outside the gene matches: 6. The CDR3 is CASTYGDRGYEQYF. Written as DNA, the CDR3 is TGTGCCAGCACGTATGGGGACAGGGGGTACGAGCAGTACTTC.

The V call is TRBV5-1, the J call TRBJ2-5; TRBD1 or TRBD2 may be the D gene (6 bases each). The CDR3 is made up of 14 amino acids. CDR1 and CDR2 from the germline V gene are SGHRS and YFSETQ. V was pared by 5 bases and J by 0 bases, with 11 bases between. CDR3 bases: TGCGCCAGCAGGCGGGACAACAACCAAGAGACCCAGTACTTC. Translating gives CASRRDNNQETQYF.

J is TRBJ1-2 and V is TRBV30; 8 bases fit TRBD1. The germline V gene has CDR1 GTSNPN and CDR2 SVGIG (reference sequence). The CDR3 is 16 residues long. Trimming cost V 3 bases and J 1 base; bases outside gene matches: 10. CDR3 bases: TGTGCCTGGAGGATGACAGGGGTCAATTTTAACTATGGCTACACCTTC. As protein: CAWRMTGVNFNYGYTF.